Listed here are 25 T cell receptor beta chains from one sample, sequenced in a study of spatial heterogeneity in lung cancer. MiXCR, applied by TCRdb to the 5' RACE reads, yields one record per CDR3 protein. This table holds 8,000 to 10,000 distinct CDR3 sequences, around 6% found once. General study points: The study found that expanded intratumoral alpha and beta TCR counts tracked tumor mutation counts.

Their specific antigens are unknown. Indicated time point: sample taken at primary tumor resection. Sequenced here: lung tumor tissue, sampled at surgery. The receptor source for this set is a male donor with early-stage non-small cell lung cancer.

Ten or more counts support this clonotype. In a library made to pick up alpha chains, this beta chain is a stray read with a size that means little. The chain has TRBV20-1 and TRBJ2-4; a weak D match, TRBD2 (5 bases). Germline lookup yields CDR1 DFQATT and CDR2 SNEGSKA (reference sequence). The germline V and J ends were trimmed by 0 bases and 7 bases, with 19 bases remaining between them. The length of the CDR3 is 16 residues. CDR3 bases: TGCAGTGCTAGAGATCTGGCTAGCTTCCCTCCTAACATTCAGTACTTC. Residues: CSARDLASFPPNIQYF.

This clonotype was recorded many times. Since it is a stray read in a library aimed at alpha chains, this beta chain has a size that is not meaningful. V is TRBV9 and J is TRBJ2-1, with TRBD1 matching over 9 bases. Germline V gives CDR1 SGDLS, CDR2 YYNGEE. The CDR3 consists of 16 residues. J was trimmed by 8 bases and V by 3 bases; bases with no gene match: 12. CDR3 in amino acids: CASSAQTGGWYDEQFF. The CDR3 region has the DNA TGTGCCAGCAGCGCACAAACAGGGGGCTGGTACGATGAGCAGTTCTTC.

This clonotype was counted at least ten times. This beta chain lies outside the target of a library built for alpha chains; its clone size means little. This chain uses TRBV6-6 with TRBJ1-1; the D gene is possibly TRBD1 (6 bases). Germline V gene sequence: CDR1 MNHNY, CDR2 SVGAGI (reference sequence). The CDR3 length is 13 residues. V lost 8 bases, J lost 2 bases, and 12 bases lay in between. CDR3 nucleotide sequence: TGTGCCAGCTCCCGGGGGGGCAACACTGAAGCTTTCTTT. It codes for CASSRGGNTEAFF.

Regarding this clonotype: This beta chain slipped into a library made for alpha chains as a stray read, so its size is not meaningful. CDR3 nucleotide sequence: TGCAGCGTTGAGGGACTAGCGGGAGGTTTTCAGTACTTC. Its translation is CSVEGLAGGFQYF. The chain has TRBV29-1 and TRBJ2-7, with TRBD2 identical over 15 bases. This CDR3 comprises 13 residues. Germline values: CDR1 SQVTM, CDR2 ANQGSEA. Trimming removed 3 bases from V and 10 bases from J; junction bases left unmatched: 4.

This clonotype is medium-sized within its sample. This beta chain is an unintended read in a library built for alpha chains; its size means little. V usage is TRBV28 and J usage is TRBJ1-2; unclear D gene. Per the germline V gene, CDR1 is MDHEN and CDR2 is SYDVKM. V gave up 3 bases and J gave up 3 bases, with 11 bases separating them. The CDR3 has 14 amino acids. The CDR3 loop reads CASSLSPAYYGYTF. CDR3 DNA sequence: TGTGCCAGCAGTTTGAGTCCGGCCTACTATGGCTACACCTTC.

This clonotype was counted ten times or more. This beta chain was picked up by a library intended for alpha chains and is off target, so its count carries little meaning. The CDR3 reads CASVNQGEAFF. The CDR3 bases are TGTGCCAGCGTGAATCAGGGTGAAGCTTTCTTT. The chain combines TRBV27 with TRBJ1-1; a possible D gene is TRBD1 (5 bases). V was clipped by 8 bases and J by 7 bases, with 11 bases between them. CDR1 and CDR2 (germline): MNHEY, SMNVEV (reference sequence). CDR3 size: 11 residues.

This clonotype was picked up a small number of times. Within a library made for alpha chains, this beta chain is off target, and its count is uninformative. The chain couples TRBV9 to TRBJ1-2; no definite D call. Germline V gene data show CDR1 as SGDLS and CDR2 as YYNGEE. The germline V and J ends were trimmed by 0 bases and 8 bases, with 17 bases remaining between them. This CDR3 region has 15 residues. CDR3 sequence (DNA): TGTGCCAGCAGCGTAGATGGCGACACAACCTGGGGCTACACCTTC. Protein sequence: CASSVDGDTTWGYTF. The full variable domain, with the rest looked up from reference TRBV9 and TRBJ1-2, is DSGVTQTPKHLITATGQRVTLRCSPRSGDLSVYWYQQSLDQGLQFLIQYYNGEERAKGNILERFSAQQFPDLHSELNLSSLELGDSALYFCASSVDGDTTWGYTFGSGTRLTVV.

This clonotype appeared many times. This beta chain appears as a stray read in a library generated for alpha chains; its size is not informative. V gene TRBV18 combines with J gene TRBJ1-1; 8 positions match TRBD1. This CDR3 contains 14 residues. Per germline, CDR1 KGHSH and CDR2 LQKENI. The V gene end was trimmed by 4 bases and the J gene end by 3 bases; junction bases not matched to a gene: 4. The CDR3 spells CASSQGQADTEAFF. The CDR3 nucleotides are TGTGCCAGCTCACAGGGACAGGCGGACACTGAAGCTTTCTTT.

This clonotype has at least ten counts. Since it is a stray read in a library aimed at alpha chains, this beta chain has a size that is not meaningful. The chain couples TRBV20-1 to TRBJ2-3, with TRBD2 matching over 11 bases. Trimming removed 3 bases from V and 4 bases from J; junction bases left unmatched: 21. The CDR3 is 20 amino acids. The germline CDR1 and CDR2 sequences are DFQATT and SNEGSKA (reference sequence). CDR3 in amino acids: CSASLQITSGSWQSADTQYF. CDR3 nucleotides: TGCAGTGCTAGCCTTCAGATAACTAGCGGGAGTTGGCAGTCAGCAGATACGCAGTATTTT.

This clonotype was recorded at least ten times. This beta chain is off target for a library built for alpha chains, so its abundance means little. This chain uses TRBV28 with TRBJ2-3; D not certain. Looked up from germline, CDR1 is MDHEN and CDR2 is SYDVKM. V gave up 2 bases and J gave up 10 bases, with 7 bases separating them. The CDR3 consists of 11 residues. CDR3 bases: TGTGCCAGCAGTTTACGGTATCCGCAGTATTTT. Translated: CASSLRYPQYF.

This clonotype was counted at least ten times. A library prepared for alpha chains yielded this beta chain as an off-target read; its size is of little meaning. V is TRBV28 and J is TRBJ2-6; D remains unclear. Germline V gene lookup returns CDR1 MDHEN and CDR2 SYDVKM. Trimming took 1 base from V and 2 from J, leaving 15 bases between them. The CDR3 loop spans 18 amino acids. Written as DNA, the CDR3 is TGTGCCAGCAGTTTATTGGGGAACAGAAAAGCTGGGGCCAACGTCCTGACTTTC. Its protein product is CASSLLGNRKAGANVLTF.

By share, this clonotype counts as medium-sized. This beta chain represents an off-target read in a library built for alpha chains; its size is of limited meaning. The CDR3 DNA follows: TGTGCCAGCAGCTTAGACAGGGGGTTGGCTGGCTACACCTTC. Its translation is CASSLDRGLAGYTF. The genes are TRBV7-2 and TRBJ1-2; TRBD1 aligns across 8 bases. The trim removed 1 base at V and 7 bases at J, leaving 5 bases unmatched. The CDR3 spans 14 residues. CDR1 and CDR2 (germline): SGHTA, FQGNSA.

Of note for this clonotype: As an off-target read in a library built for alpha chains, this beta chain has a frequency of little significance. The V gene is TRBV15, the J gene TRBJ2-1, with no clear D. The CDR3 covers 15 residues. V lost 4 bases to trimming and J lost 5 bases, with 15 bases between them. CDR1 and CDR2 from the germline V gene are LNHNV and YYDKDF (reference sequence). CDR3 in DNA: TGTGCCACCAGCACGTTCTTCGGACGGGACAATGAGCAGTTCTTC. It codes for CATSTFFGRDNEQFF.

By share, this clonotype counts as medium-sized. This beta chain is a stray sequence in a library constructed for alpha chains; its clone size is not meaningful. The CDR3 DNA sequence: TGCAGTGCTAGAGAGGGGGGGCTGTACTTC. As protein: CSAREGGLYF. The V and J genes are TRBV20-1 and TRBJ2-4; perhaps TRBD2 as D (7 bases). The V gene lost 0 bases and the J gene lost 15 bases, with 9 bases spanning the gap. The CDR3 is 10 residues long. Germline CDR1 is DFQATT and CDR2 is SNEGSKA (reference sequence).

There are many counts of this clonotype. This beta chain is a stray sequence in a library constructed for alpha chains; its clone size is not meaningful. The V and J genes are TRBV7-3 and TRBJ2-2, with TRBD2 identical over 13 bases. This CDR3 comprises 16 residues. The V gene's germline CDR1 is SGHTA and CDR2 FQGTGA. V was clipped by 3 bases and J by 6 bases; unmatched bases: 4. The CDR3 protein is CASSFGLAGAAGELFF. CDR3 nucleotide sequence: TGTGCCAGCAGCTTCGGACTAGCGGGAGCGGCCGGGGAGCTGTTTTTT.

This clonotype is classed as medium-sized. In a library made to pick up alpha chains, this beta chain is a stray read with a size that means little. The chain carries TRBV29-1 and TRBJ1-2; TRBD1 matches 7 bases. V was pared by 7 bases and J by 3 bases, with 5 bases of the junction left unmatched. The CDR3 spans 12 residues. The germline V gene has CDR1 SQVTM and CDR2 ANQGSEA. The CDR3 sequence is CSAGTAYYGYTF. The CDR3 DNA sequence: TGCAGCGCCGGGACAGCATACTATGGCTACACCTTC.

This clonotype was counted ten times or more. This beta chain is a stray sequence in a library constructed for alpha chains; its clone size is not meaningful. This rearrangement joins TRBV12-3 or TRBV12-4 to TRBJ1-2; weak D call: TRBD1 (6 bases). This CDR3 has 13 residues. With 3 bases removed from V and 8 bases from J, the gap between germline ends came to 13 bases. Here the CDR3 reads CASSFGDTVGYTF. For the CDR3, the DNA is TGTGCCAGCAGTTTTGGGGACACCGTCGGCTACACCTTC.

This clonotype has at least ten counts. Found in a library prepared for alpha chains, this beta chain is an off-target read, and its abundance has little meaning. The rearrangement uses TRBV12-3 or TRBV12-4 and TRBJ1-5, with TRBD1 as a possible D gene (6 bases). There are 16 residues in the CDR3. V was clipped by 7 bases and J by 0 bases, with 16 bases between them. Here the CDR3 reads CASIKGGVDSNQPQHF. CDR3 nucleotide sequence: TGTGCCAGCATCAAAGGGGGGGTGGATAGCAATCAGCCCCAGCATTTT.

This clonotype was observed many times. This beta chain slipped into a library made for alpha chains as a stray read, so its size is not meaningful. The CDR3 spells CASSYSTGGYEQYF. The CDR3 region has the DNA TGTGCCAGCAGTTACTCGACAGGGGGCTACGAGCAGTACTTC. V and J are TRBV6-2 or TRBV6-3 and TRBJ2-7, with TRBD1 matching over 9 bases. Losses at the gene ends were 0 bases for V and 3 bases for J; bases not matched to a gene: 0. The CDR3 runs 14 residues. CDR1 is MNHEY, CDR2 SVGEGT, per germline.

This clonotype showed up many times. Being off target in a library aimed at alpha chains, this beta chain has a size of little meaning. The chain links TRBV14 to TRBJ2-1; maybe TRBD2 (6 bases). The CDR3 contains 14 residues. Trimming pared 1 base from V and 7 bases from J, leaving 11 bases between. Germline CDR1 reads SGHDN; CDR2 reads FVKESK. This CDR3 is CASSQGRAGNEQFF. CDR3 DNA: TGTGCCAGCAGCCAAGGAAGGGCGGGGAATGAGCAGTTCTTC.

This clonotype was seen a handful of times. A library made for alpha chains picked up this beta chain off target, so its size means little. CDR3 sequence reads: CASSQDSTSSYEQYF. DNA for the CDR3: TGCGCCAGCAGCCAGGACAGCACCAGCTCCTACGAGCAGTACTTC. This chain uses TRBV5-1 with TRBJ2-7, with D possibly TRBD1 on 6 matching bases. Germline V gene data show CDR1 as SGHRS and CDR2 as YFSETQ. The CDR3 has 15 amino acids. V lost 4 bases, J lost 0 bases, and 14 bases lay in between.

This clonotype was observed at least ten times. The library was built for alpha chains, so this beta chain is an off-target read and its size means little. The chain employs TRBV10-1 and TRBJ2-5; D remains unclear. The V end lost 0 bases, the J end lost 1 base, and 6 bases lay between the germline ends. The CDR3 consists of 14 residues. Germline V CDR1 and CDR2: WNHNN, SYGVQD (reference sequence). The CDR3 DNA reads TGCGCCAGCAGTGAGTCACGGCTCCAAGAGACCCAGTACTTC. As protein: CASSESRLQETQYF.

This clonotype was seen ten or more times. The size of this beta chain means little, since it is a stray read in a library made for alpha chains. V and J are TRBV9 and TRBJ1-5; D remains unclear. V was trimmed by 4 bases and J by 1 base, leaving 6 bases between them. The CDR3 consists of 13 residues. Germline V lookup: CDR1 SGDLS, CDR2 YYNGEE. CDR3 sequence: CASSQMSNQPQHF. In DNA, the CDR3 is TGTGCCAGCAGCCAAATGAGCAATCAGCCCCAGCATTTT.

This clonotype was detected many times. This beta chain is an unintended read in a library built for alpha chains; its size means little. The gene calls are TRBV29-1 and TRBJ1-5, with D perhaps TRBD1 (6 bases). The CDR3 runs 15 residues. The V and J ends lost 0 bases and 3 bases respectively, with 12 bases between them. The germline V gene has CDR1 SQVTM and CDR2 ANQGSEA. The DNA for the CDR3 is TGCAGCGTTGAAGATGGGGGGCAGTTCAATCAGCCCCAGCATTTT. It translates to CSVEDGGQFNQPQHF.

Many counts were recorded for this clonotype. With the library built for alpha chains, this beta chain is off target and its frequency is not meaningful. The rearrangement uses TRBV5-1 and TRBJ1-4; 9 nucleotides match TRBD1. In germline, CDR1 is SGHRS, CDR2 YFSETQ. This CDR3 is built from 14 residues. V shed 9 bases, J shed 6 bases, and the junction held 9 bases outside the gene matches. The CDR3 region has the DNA TGCGCCAAAATCACCGGGACAGGGCATGAAAAACTGTTTTTT. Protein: CAKITGTGHEKLFF.